The 9 T cell receptor beta chains below come from one sample, sequenced in a study of technical replicates of blood from a handful of donors. The method was immunoSEQ multiplex PCR; TCRdb's version includes in-frame clones alone and lacks a portion of them. The table has under 90,000 clones, roughly 98% seen once; the top ten hold more than 0.12%. The specimen sequenced was T cells isolated from PBMCs. These receptors were taken from a human donor in good health.

The chain couples TRBV6-5 to TRBJ1-1; a possible D gene is TRBD1 (5 bases). Germline values: CDR1 MNHEY, CDR2 SVGAGI. The V end lost 6 bases, the J end lost 8 bases, and 13 bases lay between the germline ends. CDR3 length equals 12 residues. In DNA form, the CDR3 reads TGTGCCAGCAGGAGACAGACCGAGGAAGCTTTCTTT. This translates into CASRRQTEEAFF.

This CDR3 is CASSPTGTGHYEQYF. For the CDR3, the DNA is TGTGCCAGCAGCCCAACCGGGACAGGGCACTACGAGCAGTACTTC. The J gene is TRBJ2-7, the V gene TRBV6-5, with 9 bases aligning to TRBD1. Per the germline V gene, CDR1 is MNHEY and CDR2 is SVGAGI. There are 15 residues in the CDR3. V lost 6 bases, J lost 3 bases, and 9 bases stayed unmatched.

This rearrangement joins TRBV6-5 to TRBJ1-1; 9 bases fit TRBD1. J lost 3 bases, V lost 6 bases, and 5 bases had no gene match. The germline V gene has CDR1 MNHEY and CDR2 SVGAGI. This CDR3 spans 14 amino acids. In DNA, the CDR3 is TGTGCCAGCAGCCTCGGGACAGGGTACACTGAAGCTTTCTTT. Its translation: CASSLGTGYTEAFF.

The chain uses TRBV4-1 and TRBJ2-7; maybe TRBD2 (5 bases). V lost 1 base to trimming and J lost 1 base, with 8 bases between them. This CDR3 is 14 amino acids long. The germline V gene encodes CDR1 MGHRA and CDR2 YSYEKL. As DNA, the CDR3 is TGCGCCAGCAGCCAAGGCCCGGGGTCCTACGAGCAGTACTTC. Its protein is CASSQGPGSYEQYF.

This chain joins TRBV6-6 and TRBJ2-1, with D tentatively TRBD1 (5 bases). The CDR3 sequence is 15 residues long. Trimming stripped 6 bases from V and 7 bases from J, with 19 bases between. CDR1 and CDR2 (germline): MNHNY, SVGAGI (reference sequence). The CDR3 DNA sequence: TGTGCCAGCAGGGGGCGTGGGCAGGGTCTAAATGAGCAGTTCTTC. Its translation is CASRGRGQGLNEQFF.

The chain couples TRBV11-2 to TRBJ1-1; a weak D match, TRBD1 (5 bases). Germline CDR1 SGHAT, CDR2 FQNNGV. V gave up 1 base and J gave up 12 bases, with 18 bases separating them. The CDR3 has 14 residues. This chain's CDR3 is CASSLAESAGLTFF. The DNA of the CDR3 is TGTGCCAGCAGCTTAGCTGAGTCGGCGGGGCTAACTTTCTTT.

The chain couples TRBV9 to TRBJ1-6, with 9 bases identical to TRBD1. CDR1 is SGDLS, CDR2 YYNGEE, per germline. This CDR3 spans 17 amino acids. J lost 6 bases, V lost 4 bases, and 11 bases had no gene match. CDR3 sequence reads: CASSIEPGQGFNSPLHF. The CDR3 DNA is TGTGCCAGCAGCATTGAACCGGGACAGGGTTTTAATTCACCCCTCCACTTT. Full variable domain (outside the CDR3, taken from reference TRBV9 and TRBJ1-6): DSGVTQTPKHLITATGQRVTLRCSPRSGDLSVYWYQQSLDQGLQFLIQYYNGEERAKGNILERFSAQQFPDLHSELNLSSLELGDSALYFCASSIEPGQGFNSPLHFGNGTRLTVT.

The V gene is TRBV4-1, the J gene TRBJ1-4; 10 nucleotides align to TRBD1. The CDR3 sequence is 15 residues long. Per the germline V gene, CDR1 is MGHRA and CDR2 is YSYEKL. V lost 0 bases and J lost 6; bases outside the gene matches: 1. CDR3 amino acids: CASSQEGTGDEKLFF. CDR3 in DNA: TGCGCCAGCAGCCAAGAAGGGACAGGGGATGAAAAACTGTTTTTT.

This clone was detected once. The rearrangement links TRBV19 to TRBJ1-5; a weak D match, TRBD1 (6 bases). This CDR3 spans 15 amino acids. Per germline, CDR1 LNHDA and CDR2 SQIVND (reference sequence). V shed 5 bases and J shed 4 bases, with 15 bases lying between them. CDR3 sequence (DNA): TGTGCCAGTAGTTCACCCGGGACACCAAATCAGCCCCAGCATTTT. It encodes CASSSPGTPNQPQHF.